This T cell receptor beta chain came from a study of blood T cell repertoires in COVID-19. Original handling: It was from reference gene primer amplification that nucleated cell counts were estimated. Method: immunoSEQ multiplex PCR; TCRdb's copy keeps in-frame clones and lacks some. V and J calls and clone size are those listed in that table; D and trimming were worked out from the DNA. The sample includes around 190,000 clones, over 80% seen only once; the top ten take around 8%. This CDR3 is built from 15 residues. Germline V gene sequence: CDR1 LNHDA, CDR2 SQIVND (reference sequence). J was trimmed by 4 bases and V by 9 bases; bases with no gene match: 11. Followed over time, Seattle patients had been enrolled while infection was active.

The V and J genes are TRBV19 and TRBJ2-2; TRBD1 aligns across 7 bases. The sample taken for sequencing was peripheral blood. This clonotype originated in a woman aged 55-69 years with COVID-19, enrolled during active disease. The CDR3 coding sequence is TGTGCCAGCAAGAAGGGGGACAGCCTCACCGGGGAGCTGTTTTTT. Encoded protein: CASKKGDSLTGELFF.